The sequence of this TCR beta chain was determined in a study of T cell responses to AZD1222 COVID-19 vaccine. Study results and limitations: Donors were chiefly white British, with a greater number of females, and clonal diversity was perhaps underestimated.

For this clone: The antigen is not known.

Sequencing was performed with immunoSEQ multiplex PCR; in TCRdb, only in-frame clones are kept and a portion is missing. The sample lists roughly 180,000 clones, 94% occurring once. V dropped 1 base and J dropped 4 bases, with 10 bases sitting between them. This CDR3 has 14 residues. CDR1 ENHRY and CDR2 SYGVKD come from the germline V gene. The sample was peripheral blood, taken 28 days after the second AZD1222 dose. V is TRBV10-3 and J is TRBJ1-1; no firm D call. The clonotype originates from an adult who received the AZD1222 COVID-19 vaccine. CDR3 residues: CAISEFEDSTEAFF. CDR3 DNA sequence: TGTGCCATCAGTGAGTTCGAGGACTCCACTGAAGCTTTCTTT.